This T cell receptor beta chain was profiled in a study of T cell repertoires in cytomegalovirus infection. Looking at the study overall: Recently identified HLA-C-restricted and well-studied HLA-B-restricted CMV epitopes were used. CMV infection together with matching HLA type was indicated by public TCR beta signatures.

One entry per CDR3 protein results from TCRdb running MiXCR on the reads. The data show about half a million distinct CDR3 sequences, approximately 40% seen once. As regards this clonotype: No antigen is known for it.

Germline V lookup: CDR1 SGHVS, CDR2 FQNEAQ. V lost 5 bases, J lost 3 bases, and 8 bases lay in between. This CDR3 spans 12 amino acids. J is TRBJ2-7 and V is TRBV7-8; D gene unclear. This clonotype was sampled from a human donor in good health (CMV status not recorded). Some clones in this sample may be carry-over from other donors' samples. The sample consisted of cultured PBMCs, taken from culture after CMV antigen stimulation. The chain's CDR3 is CASSGTFYEQYF. The CDR3 bases are TGTGCCAGCAGCGGAACTTTCTACGAGCAGTACTTC.